The T cell receptor beta chain described here comes from a study of regulatory T cells in long-lasting Graves disease. Study-level findings and limits: Favored gene segments in persistent disease were TRBV28, TRBJ1-2 and TRBJ2-5.

HTBI primers from iRepertoire and Arm-PCR of CDR3 regions yielded the TCR beta libraries. In TCRdb, the multiplex PCR reads were re-called with MiXCR into one record per CDR3 protein. The repertoire holds some 300,000 distinct CDR3 sequences, 20% to 25% seen once, with about 61% in the top ten. As to this clonotype: Its antigen is not known.

The V gene's germline CDR1 is MNHEY and CDR2 SVGEGT. The CDR3 sequence is 13 residues long. With 10 bases clipped from V and 4 bases from J, the junction kept 9 bases outside the gene matches. Time point indicated: persistent/refractory GD, antithyroid drugs over 5 years with positive TRAb. RNA extracted from PBMCs served as the sequencing template. Blood from the periphery, nine milliliters in all, was drawn into EDTA tubes. The chain employs TRBV6-2 or TRBV6-3 and TRBJ2-5; 7 nucleotides align to TRBD2. The sequence was collected from a female donor with Graves disease. Sequenced material: peripheral blood mononuclear cells (PBMCs), taken when the disease was refractory, from a patient treated with antithyroid drugs. CDR3 nucleotide sequence: TGTGCCATCGCCCGGCCGGGGGGAGAGACCCAGTACTTC. Amino acids: CAIARPGGETQYF.